This passage covers 3 T cell receptor beta chains from one sample sequenced in a study of tumor-infiltrating lymphocytes in primary liver carcinoma. From unsorted bulk tissue weighing roughly 17-31 mg, DNA and RNA were co-extracted. Starting material of 400 to 600 ng total RNA yielded TCR beta cDNA via a constant-region primer. Employing slightly modified ARM-PCR, three nested multiplex PCR rounds were run, and these gave rise to the TCR beta libraries. The opening two PCR rounds, about 11 cycles each, paired TRBV1-TRBV30 forward primers with a C-beta reverse primer. TCRdb reprocessed the multiplex PCR reads via MiXCR and lists one record per CDR3 protein. The sample yields tens of thousands of distinct CDR3 sequences, about 78% seen once. The sample was liver tumor tissue from sampling region 5. Subset indicated: tumor region T5, tumor centre. Receptors originate from a man between 40 and 49 years old with primary liver carcinoma and hepatitis B virus infection.

This chain joins TRBV6-2 or TRBV6-3 and TRBJ2-5; possible D gene TRBD2, 6 bases. Germline V gene lookup returns CDR1 MNHEY and CDR2 SVGEGT. The CDR3 spans 16 residues. V was pared by 5 bases and J by 3 bases, with 19 bases between. In nucleotides, the CDR3 is TGTGCCAGCAGTCAATCGACGACAGCGGGCAAAGAGACCCAGTACTTC. Residues: CASSQSTTAGKETQYF.

To note about this clonotype: Compared with germline, one end of the junction differs, possibly owing to a read error. The chain carries TRBV29-1 and TRBJ2-2, with D possibly TRBD2 on 5 matching bases. The CDR3 sequence is 13 residues long. Germline loops: CDR1 SQVTM, CDR2 ANQGSEA. The CDR3 DNA reads TGCAGCGTTGAGGACGCGCGAAACGGGGAGCTGTTATTT. As protein: CSVEDARNGELLF.

This clonotype was recorded once. V and J are TRBV5-5 and TRBJ2-3, with D unclear. The V end was cut by 1 base, the J end by 4 bases, with 10 bases between. Per the germline V gene, CDR1 is SGHKS and CDR2 is YYEKEE (reference sequence). This CDR3 is built from 14 residues. The CDR3: CASSLTDEADTQYF. As DNA, the CDR3 is TGTGCCAGCAGCTTGACTGACGAGGCAGATACGCAGTATTTT.